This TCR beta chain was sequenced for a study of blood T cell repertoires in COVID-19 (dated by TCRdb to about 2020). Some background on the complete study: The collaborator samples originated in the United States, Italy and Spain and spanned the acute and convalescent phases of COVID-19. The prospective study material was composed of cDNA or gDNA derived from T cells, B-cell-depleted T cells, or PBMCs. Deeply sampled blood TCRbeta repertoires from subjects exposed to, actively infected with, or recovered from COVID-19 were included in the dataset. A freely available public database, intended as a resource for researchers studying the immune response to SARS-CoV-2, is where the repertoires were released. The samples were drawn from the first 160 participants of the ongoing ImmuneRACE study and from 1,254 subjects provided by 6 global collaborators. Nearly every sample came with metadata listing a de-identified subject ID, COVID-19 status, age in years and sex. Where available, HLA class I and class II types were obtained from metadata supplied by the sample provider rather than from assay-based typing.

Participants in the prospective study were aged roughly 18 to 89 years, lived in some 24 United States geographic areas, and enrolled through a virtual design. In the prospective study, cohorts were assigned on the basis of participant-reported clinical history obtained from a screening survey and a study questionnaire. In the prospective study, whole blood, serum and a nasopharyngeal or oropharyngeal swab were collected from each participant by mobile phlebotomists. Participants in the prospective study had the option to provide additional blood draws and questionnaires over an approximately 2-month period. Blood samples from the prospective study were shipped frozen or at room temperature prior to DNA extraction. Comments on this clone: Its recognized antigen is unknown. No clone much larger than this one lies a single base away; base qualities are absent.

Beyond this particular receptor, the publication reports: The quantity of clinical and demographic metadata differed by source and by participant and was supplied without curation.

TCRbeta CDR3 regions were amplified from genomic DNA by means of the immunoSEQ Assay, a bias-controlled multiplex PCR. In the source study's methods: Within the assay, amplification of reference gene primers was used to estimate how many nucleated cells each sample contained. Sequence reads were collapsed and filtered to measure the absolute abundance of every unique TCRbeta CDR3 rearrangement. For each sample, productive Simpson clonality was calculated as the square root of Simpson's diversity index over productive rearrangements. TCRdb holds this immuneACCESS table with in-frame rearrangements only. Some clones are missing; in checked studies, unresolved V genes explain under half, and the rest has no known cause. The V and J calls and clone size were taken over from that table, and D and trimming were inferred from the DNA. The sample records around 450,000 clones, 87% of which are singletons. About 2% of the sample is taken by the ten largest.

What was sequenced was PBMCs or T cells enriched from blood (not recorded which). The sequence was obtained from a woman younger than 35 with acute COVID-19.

CDR3 loop: CASSLVSGTRGEFF. The nucleotides read TGCGCCAGCAGCTTGGTATCCGGGACTAGAGGAGAGTTCTTC. The rearrangement combines TRBV5-1 with TRBJ2-1; 8 central bases correspond to TRBD2. The CDR3 covers 14 residues, taking in both the cysteine and the phenylalanine. The kept DNA is CDR3 alone, 42 bases in frame from the first base. V is pruned by 0 bases and J by 14 bases, leaving 10 bases of the junction without a gene match. The germline V gene provides CDR1 SGHRS and CDR2 YFSETQ.